The clone carrying this T cell receptor (beta chain) was found a few times. Its antigen remains unidentified. The record originates from a study of CD8+ T cells in alopecia areata. Study-wide results and caveats: Whereas mice showed it more clearly, TCR sharing across patients was murkier, possibly because of HLA.

V was cut by 8 bases and J by 8 bases, with 9 bases left in between. CDR1 and CDR2 from the germline V gene are MNHNY and SVGAGI (reference sequence). This CDR3 has 11 amino acids. In each case, RNA was isolated and then reverse transcribed into cDNA as the sequencing template. Sequencing was performed with immunoSEQ multiplex PCR; in TCRdb, only in-frame clones are kept and a portion is missing. The sample has more than 150,000 clones, 40% to 60% seen once. This chain uses TRBV6-6 with TRBJ1-4; D perhaps matches TRBD1 (6 bases). The clonotype was recovered from a human donor with alopecia areata. The material was CD8+ T cells sorted from blood, obtained at week 0. CDR3 loop: CASWGAEKLFF. Here the CDR3 DNA reads TGTGCCAGCTGGGGGGCGGAAAAACTGTTTTTT.